Below, one T cell receptor beta chain is given with its context. Its cognate antigen is unknown. The CDR3 has 15 amino acids. Germline V CDR1 and CDR2: LNHDA, SQIVND (reference sequence). V gave up 5 bases and J gave up 8 bases, with 19 bases separating them. The sample comes from a study of circulating and synovial CD4+ cells in juvenile arthritis. The study, taken as a whole, reports: These blood cells shared more CDR3 sequences with synovium than bulk blood.

The method was immunoSEQ multiplex PCR; TCRdb's version includes in-frame clones alone and lacks a portion of them. The table lists 30,000 to 40,000 clones, nearly 97% of them singletons. The sequencing sample was made of CD4+ T cells from blood. The chain carries TRBV19 and TRBJ1-3; maybe TRBD1 (6 bases). This TCR was sampled from a human donor with juvenile idiopathic arthritis. CDR3 loop: CASSGDTRLKDTIYF. CDR3 DNA sequence: TGTGCCAGTAGTGGGGACACTCGTCTCAAAGACACCATATATTTT.